This T cell receptor beta chain originates from a study of early T cells in non-severe SARS-CoV-2 infection. Study-level findings and limits: The VDJdb matching leaned toward anti-spike CD8 responses and overlooked private and CD4 specificities.

This clonotype was counted ten times or more. Its antigen is not known. The V gene's germline CDR1 is MNHNY and CDR2 SVGAGI (reference sequence). The CDR3 loop spans 15 amino acids. The J segment lost 8 bases and the V segment lost 4 bases, leaving 10 bases of the junction unmatched. TCRdb called the 5' RACE reads again in MiXCR, with one record for every CDR3 protein. The repertoire has tens of thousands of distinct CDR3 sequences, 13% to 15% of them found once; the top ten carry around 3.6%. The genes are TRBV6-6 and TRBJ2-1; TRBD2 matches at 8 bases. This TCR derives from an adult who was a healthcare worker with PCR-confirmed SARS-CoV-2 infection or an uninfected control (not recorded which). Sequenced here: whole blood, sampled at baseline. The CDR3 here is CASSFFHRGGDEQFF. The CDR3 DNA follows: TGTGCCAGCAGTTTCTTCCATCGGGGGGGGGATGAGCAGTTCTTC.